One sample yielded the 14 T cell receptor beta chains listed below, sequenced in a study of T cells after yellow fever vaccination. One entry per CDR3 protein, called by TCRdb with MiXCR from the 5' RACE reads. The table has more than 120,000 distinct CDR3 sequences, about 8% seen once. The input for sequencing was CD4+ T cells sorted from PBMCs, taken 5 days after the yellow fever booster vaccination. These receptors all come from a man younger than 45 who received the YFV17D yellow fever vaccine.

To note about this clonotype: Given a much more abundant clone one base away, this may be a read error. The chain has TRBV29-1 and TRBJ1-1, with a tentative D call TRBD1 (5 bases). The CDR3 loop spans 12 amino acids. V was clipped by 4 bases and J by 11 bases, with 17 bases between them. CDR1 is SQVTM and CDR2 is ANQGSEA in the germline V gene. CDR3 in amino acids: CSVAPRDSGAFF. The CDR3, as DNA: TGCAGCGTTGCCCCCAGGGACTCGGGGGCTTTCTTT.

This clonotype was recorded at least ten times. The V gene is TRBV6-5, the J gene TRBJ2-5, with TRBD1 identical over 10 bases. Germline V gives CDR1 MNHEY, CDR2 SVGAGI. V lost 0 bases to trimming and J lost 5 bases; unmatched junction nucleotides: 6. The CDR3 sequence is 16 residues long. CDR3 sequence reads: CASSYSPGQGIETQYF. In nucleotides, the CDR3 is TGTGCCAGCAGTTACTCACCGGGACAGGGGATCGAGACCCAGTACTTC.

This clonotype was observed many times. The chain employs TRBV5-6 and TRBJ2-7; no definite D call. The CDR3 consists of 12 residues. Trimming stripped 0 bases from V and 4 bases from J, with 5 bases between. The germline CDR1 and CDR2 sequences are SGHDT and YYEEEE. Here the CDR3 reads CASSLALYEQYF. The CDR3 coding sequence is TGTGCCAGCAGCTTGGCCCTATACGAGCAGTACTTC.

V gene TRBV5-6 combines with J gene TRBJ2-3; 11 bases fit TRBD2. Germline CDR1 SGHDT, CDR2 YYEEEE. Germline trimming cut 7 bases from V and 7 bases from J; bases unmatched to any gene: 14. The CDR3 runs to 16 residues. Written as DNA, the CDR3 is TGTGCCAGCGGCCCTCTAACTAGCGGGAGTACACATACGCAGTATTTT. This translates into CASGPLTSGSTHTQYF.

This clonotype was counted a single time. Just one base apart from a much larger clone, this may be a read error. The rearrangement joins TRBV6-1 to TRBJ1-1, with 7 bases aligning to TRBD1. V trimming: 6 bases; J trimming: 5 bases; junction bases outside the gene matches: 9. Germline CDR1 MNHNS, CDR2 SASEGT. The CDR3 covers 14 residues. The CDR3 sequence is CASRRGTAMTEAFF. In nucleotides, the CDR3 is TGTGCCAGCAGAAGGGGGACAGCGATGACTGAAGCTTTCTTT.

This clonotype showed up many times. V is TRBV11-2 and J is TRBJ2-7; D remains ambiguous. The germline V and J ends were trimmed by 1 base and 2 bases, with 12 bases remaining between them. The CDR3 has 15 amino acids. CDR1 is SGHAT, CDR2 FQNNGV, per germline. CDR3 bases: TGTGCCAGCAGCTTAGCTTCTGCTCGAGCCTACGAGCAGTACTTC. Its translation: CASSLASARAYEQYF.

This clonotype was seen ten or more times. J is TRBJ2-7 and V is TRBV12-3 or TRBV12-4, with D unresolved. The CDR3 is made up of 12 amino acids. Trimming removed 5 bases from V and 6 bases from J, with 11 bases in between. CDR3 residues: CASSQIYSEQYF. CDR3 nucleotide sequence: TGTGCCAGCAGTCAGATATACTCCGAGCAGTACTTC.

This clonotype was detected many times. This chain links TRBV18 with TRBJ2-5; no firm D call. CDR1 and CDR2 from the germline V gene are KGHSH and LQKENI. This CDR3 contains 13 residues. Trimming removed 6 bases at V and 2 bases at J, with 10 bases between. CDR3 nucleotides: TGTGCCAGCTCTCTGGACGAACAAGAGACCCAGTACTTC. It encodes CASSLDEQETQYF.

V is TRBV28 and J is TRBJ2-7; possibly TRBD2 for D (5 bases). V lost 2 bases and J lost 7, with 18 bases in between. Germline CDR1 MDHEN, CDR2 SYDVKM. The CDR3 sequence is 15 residues long. Here the CDR3 DNA reads TGTGCCAGCAGTTTACAAATAGCGCGTCATATGGAGCAGTACTTC. Its translation is CASSLQIARHMEQYF.

This clonotype was seen repeatedly, ten times or more. The chain couples TRBV10-3 to TRBJ1-4; D gene ambiguous. This CDR3 region has 16 residues. Germline V gene sequence: CDR1 ENHRY, CDR2 SYGVKD. V was pared by 3 bases and J by 0 bases, with 11 bases between. CDR3 sequence (DNA): TGTGCCATCAGTGAAAGGGAAGGGCCAACTAATGAAAAACTGTTTTTT. This gives the protein CAISEREGPTNEKLFF.

The chain is built from TRBV6-2 or TRBV6-3 and TRBJ2-1, with a possible D match to TRBD1 (5 bases). CDR3 length: 15 amino acids. Trimming pared 6 bases from V and 3 bases from J, leaving 15 bases between. The germline gives CDR1 MNHEY, CDR2 SVGEGT. The DNA of the CDR3 is TGTGCCAGCAGACCCCAAGGGGCCTTCTACAATGAGCAGTTCTTC. This translates into CASRPQGAFYNEQFF.

This clonotype appeared many times. V is TRBV7-2 and J is TRBJ2-7; TRBD2 agrees at 7 bases. The CDR3 sequence is 15 residues long. Germline V lookup: CDR1 SGHTA, CDR2 FQGNSA. Trimming took 5 bases from V and 4 from J; bases not matched to a gene: 11. CDR3 region: CASSQPPTSRYEQYF. As DNA, the CDR3 is TGTGCCAGCAGCCAACCTCCGACTAGCAGATACGAGCAGTACTTC.

The gene calls are TRBV7-2 and TRBJ2-7, with 10 bases fitting TRBD1. Germline V lookup: CDR1 SGHTA, CDR2 FQGNSA. The CDR3 is made up of 13 amino acids. Trimming took 6 bases from V and 6 from J; bases not matched to a gene: 5. The CDR3 DNA reads TGTGCCAGCAGAGCCGGGACAGGGGCCGAGCAGTACTTC. Its protein product is CASRAGTGAEQYF.

This clonotype came up many times. The chain links TRBV11-2 to TRBJ1-2, with no clear D. V lost 3 bases and J lost 4, with 9 bases in between. This CDR3 has 13 amino acids. Germline CDR1 SGHAT, CDR2 FQNNGV. The CDR3 sequence is CASSLGIGYGYTF. DNA for the CDR3: TGTGCCAGCAGCTTGGGCATCGGCTATGGCTACACCTTC.